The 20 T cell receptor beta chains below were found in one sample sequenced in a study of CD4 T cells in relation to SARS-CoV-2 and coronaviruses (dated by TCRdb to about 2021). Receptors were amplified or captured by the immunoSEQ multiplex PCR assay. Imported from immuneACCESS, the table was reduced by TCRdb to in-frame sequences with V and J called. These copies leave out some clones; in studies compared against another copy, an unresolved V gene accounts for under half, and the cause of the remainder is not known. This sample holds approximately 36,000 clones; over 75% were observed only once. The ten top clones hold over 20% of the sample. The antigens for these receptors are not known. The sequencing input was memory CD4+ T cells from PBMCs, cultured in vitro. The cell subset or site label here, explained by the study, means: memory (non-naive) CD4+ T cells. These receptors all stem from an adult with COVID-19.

The CDR3 here is CASSLSGVGRSAGVDEQFF. The DNA of the CDR3 is TGTGCCAGCAGTTTATCGGGGGTAGGGAGGTCGGCTGGGGTCGATGAGCAGTTCTTC. This chain links TRBV28 with TRBJ2-1, with D possibly matching TRBD2 (6 bases). This CDR3 is 19 amino acids long. Germline V lookup: CDR1 MDHEN, CDR2 SYDVKM. The V and J ends lost 1 base and 8 bases respectively, with 27 bases between them.

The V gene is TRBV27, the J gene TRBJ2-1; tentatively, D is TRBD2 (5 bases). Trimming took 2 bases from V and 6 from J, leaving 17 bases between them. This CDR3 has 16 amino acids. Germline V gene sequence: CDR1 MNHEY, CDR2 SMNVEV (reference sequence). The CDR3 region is CASSLAAPDGGNEQFF. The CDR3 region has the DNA TGTGCCAGCAGTTTAGCTGCGCCAGATGGAGGCAATGAGCAGTTCTTC.

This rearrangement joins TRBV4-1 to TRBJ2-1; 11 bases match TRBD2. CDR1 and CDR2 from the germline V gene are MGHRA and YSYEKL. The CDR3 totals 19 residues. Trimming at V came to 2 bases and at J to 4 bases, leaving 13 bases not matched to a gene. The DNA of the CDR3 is TGCGCCAGCAGCCAACGCCCAGACTATAGCGGGAGGGAGTACAATGAGCAGTTCTTC. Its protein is CASSQRPDYSGREYNEQFF.

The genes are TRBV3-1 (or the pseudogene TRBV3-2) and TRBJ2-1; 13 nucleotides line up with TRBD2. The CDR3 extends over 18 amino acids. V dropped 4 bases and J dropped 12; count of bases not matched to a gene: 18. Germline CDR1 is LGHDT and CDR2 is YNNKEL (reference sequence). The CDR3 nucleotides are TGTGCCAGCAGCCGGGGACTAGCGGGAAATGTCGGCACTTCGGGGCAGTTCTTC. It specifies CASSRGLAGNVGTSGQFF.

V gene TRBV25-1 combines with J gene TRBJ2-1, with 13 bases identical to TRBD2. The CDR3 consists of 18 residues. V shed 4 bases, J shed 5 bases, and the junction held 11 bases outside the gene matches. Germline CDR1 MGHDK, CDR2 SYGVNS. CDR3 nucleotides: TGTGCCAGCAGTGCGATTGCCACCGGGACTAGCGGGAACAATGAGCAGTTCTTC. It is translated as CASSAIATGTSGNNEQFF.

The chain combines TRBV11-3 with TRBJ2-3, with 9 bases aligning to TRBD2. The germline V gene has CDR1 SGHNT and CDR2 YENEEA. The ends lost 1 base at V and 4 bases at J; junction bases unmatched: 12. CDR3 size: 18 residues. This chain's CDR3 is CASSLGEREAPEADTQYF. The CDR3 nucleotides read TGTGCCAGCAGCTTAGGGGAGCGGGAGGCCCCTGAGGCAGATACGCAGTATTTT.

The CDR3, as DNA: TGTGCCAGCAGCCCCCGGGCAGGGTGGGACCTTCGGGAGACCCAGTACTTC. Translated: CASSPRAGWDLRETQYF. V usage is TRBV7-9 and J usage is TRBJ2-5; either TRBD1 or TRBD2 may fit D (5 bases each). The germline CDR1 and CDR2 sequences are SEHNR and FQNEAQ (reference sequence). There are 17 residues in the CDR3. Trimming removed 5 bases from V and 5 bases from J, with 24 bases in between.

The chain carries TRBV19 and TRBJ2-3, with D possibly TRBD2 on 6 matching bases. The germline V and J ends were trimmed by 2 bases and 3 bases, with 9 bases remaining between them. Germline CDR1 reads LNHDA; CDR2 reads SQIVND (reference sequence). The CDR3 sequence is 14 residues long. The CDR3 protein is CASSIRERTDTQYF. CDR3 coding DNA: TGTGCCAGTAGTATACGGGAGCGGACAGATACGCAGTATTTT.

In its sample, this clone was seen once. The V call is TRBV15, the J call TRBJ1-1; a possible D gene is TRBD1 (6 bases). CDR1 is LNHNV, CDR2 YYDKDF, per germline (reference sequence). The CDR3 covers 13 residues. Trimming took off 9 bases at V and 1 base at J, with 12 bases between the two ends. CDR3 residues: CATEDRRNTEAFF. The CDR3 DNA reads TGTGCCACAGAGGACAGAAGGAACACTGAAGCTTTCTTT. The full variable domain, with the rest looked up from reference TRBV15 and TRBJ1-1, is DAMVIQNPRYQVTQFGKPVTLSCSQTLNHNVMYWYQQKSSQAPKLLFHYYDKDFNNEADTPDNFQSRRPNTSFCFLDIRSPGLGDTAMYLCATEDRRNTEAFFGQGTRLTVV.

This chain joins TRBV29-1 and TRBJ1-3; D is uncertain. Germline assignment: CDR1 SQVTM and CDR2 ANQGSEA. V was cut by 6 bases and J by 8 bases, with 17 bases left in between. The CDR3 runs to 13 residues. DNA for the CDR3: TGCAGCGTCTTCGGCCCTTCGGTAGACACCATATATTTT. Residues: CSVFGPSVDTIYF. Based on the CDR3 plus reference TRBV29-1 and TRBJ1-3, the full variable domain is SAVISQKPSRDICQRGTSLTIQCQVDSQVTMMFWYRQQPGQSLTLIATANQGSEATYESGFVIDKFPISRPNLTFSTLTVSNMSPEDSSIYLCSVFGPSVDTIYFGEGSWLTVV.

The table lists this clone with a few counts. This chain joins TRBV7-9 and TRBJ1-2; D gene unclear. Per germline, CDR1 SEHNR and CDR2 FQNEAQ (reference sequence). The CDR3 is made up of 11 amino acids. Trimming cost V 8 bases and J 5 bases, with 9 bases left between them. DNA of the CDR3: TGTGCCAGCGAGAGAGGGTATGGCTACACCTTC. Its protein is CASERGYGYTF.

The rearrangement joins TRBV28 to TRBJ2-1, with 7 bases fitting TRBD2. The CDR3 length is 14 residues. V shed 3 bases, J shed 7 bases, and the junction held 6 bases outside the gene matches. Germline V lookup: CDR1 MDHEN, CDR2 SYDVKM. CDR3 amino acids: CASSFRGEVNEQFF. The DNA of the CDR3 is TGTGCCAGCAGTTTCCGGGGGGAGGTTAATGAGCAGTTCTTC.

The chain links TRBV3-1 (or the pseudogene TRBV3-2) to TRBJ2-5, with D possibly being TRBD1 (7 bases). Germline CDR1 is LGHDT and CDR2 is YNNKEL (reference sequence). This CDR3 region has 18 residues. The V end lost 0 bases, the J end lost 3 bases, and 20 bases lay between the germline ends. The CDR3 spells CASSQDPRRGPREETQYF. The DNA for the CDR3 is TGTGCCAGCAGCCAAGACCCTAGGAGGGGGCCACGGGAAGAGACCCAGTACTTC.

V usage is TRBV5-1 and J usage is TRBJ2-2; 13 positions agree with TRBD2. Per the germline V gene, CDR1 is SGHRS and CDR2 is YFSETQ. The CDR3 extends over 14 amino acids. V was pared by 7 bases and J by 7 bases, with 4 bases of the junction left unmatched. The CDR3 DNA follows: TGCGCCAGCCGGACTAGCGGGAGCGTCGGGGAGCTGTTTTTT. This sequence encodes CASRTSGSVGELFF.

The DNA of the CDR3 is TGCAGCGTGCTGGACCAGGGAGGTACTGAAGCTTTCTTT. Amino acid sequence: CSVLDQGGTEAFF. J is TRBJ1-1 and V is TRBV29-1, with a tentative D call TRBD1 (5 bases). Trimming took off 6 bases at V and 5 bases at J, with 16 bases between the two ends. Germline V CDR1 and CDR2: SQVTM, ANQGSEA. This CDR3 has 13 amino acids. The full variable domain, its missing parts supplied by reference TRBV29-1 and TRBJ1-1, is SAVISQKPSRDICQRGTSLTIQCQVDSQVTMMFWYRQQPGQSLTLIATANQGSEATYESGFVIDKFPISRPNLTFSTLTVSNMSPEDSSIYLCSVLDQGGTEAFFGQGTRLTVV.

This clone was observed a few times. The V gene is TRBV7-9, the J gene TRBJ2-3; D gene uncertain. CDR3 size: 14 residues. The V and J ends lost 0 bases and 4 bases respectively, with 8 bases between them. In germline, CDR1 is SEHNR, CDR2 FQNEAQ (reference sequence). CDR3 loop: CASSLATSADTQYF. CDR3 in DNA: TGTGCCAGCAGCTTAGCGACGTCAGCAGATACGCAGTATTTT. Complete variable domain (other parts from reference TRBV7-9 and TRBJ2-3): DTGVSQNPRHKITKRGQNVTFRCDPISEHNRLYWYRQTLGQGPEFLTYFQNEAQLEKSRLLSDRFSAERPKGSFSTLEIQRTEQGDSAMYLCASSLATSADTQYFGPGTRLTVL.

CDR3 sequence reads: CASSVVWRLARDYTF. CDR3 sequence (DNA): TGTGCCAGCAGCGTAGTATGGAGACTAGCAAGGGACTACACCTTC. The genes are TRBV9 and TRBJ1-2; D uncertain. Trimming shortened V by 0 bases and J by 10 bases, and 19 bases separated the two germline ends. Germline CDR1 reads SGDLS; CDR2 reads YYNGEE. This CDR3 contains 15 residues.

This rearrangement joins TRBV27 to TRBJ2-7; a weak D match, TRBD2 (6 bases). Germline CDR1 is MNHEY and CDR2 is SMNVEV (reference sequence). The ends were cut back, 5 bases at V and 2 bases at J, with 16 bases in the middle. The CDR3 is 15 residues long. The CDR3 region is CASSARGKLTYEQYF. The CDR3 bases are TGTGCCAGCAGTGCCCGGGGGAAGCTGACCTACGAGCAGTACTTC.

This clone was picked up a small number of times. CDR3 bases: TGTGCCAGCAGCTTTGGTGGTAGCTCCTACAATGAGCAGTTCTTC. It specifies CASSFGGSSYNEQFF. The V and J genes are TRBV5-5 and TRBJ2-1; no reliable D call. The ends were cut back, 2 bases at V and 0 bases at J, with 9 bases in the middle. Germline-derived CDR1 and CDR2 are SGHKS and YYEKEE (reference sequence). This CDR3 is 15 amino acids long.

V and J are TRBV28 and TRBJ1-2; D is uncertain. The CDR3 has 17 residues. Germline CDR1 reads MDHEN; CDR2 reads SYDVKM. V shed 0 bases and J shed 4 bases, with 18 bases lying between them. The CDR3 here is CASSLWAERRVGYGYTF. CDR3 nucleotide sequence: TGTGCCAGCAGTTTATGGGCCGAGCGAAGGGTTGGCTATGGCTACACCTTC.